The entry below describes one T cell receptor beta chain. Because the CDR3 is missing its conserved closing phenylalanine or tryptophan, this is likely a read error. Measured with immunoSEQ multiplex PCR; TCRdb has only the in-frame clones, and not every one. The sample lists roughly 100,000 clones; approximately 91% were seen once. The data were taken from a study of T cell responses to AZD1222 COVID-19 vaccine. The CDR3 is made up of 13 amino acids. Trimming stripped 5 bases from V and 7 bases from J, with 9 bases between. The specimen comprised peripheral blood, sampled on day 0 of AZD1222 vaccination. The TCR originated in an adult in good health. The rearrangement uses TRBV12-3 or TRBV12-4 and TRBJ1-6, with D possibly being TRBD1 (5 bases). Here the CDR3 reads CASSLTENSPLHL. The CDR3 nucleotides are TGTGCCAGCAGTCTGACAGAAAATTCACCCCTCCACCTT.